The clone carrying this T cell receptor beta chain appeared a few times. Its cognate antigen is unknown. 5'RACE with constant-segment primers yielded barcoded, UMI-tagged TCR alpha and TCR beta cDNA libraries. TCRdb ran MiXCR on the 5' RACE reads and lists one entry per CDR3 protein. The repertoire holds 350,000 to 500,000 distinct CDR3 sequences, with 20% to 30% as singletons. These data come from a study of T-cell memory formation after mild COVID-19. General observations from the study: Memory from before infection featured some responding clones, which suggests cross-reactive memory joined. Largely, contracting CD4+ clones fell within CM and EM, and contracting CD8+ clones within EMRA.

The TCR comes from an adult woman who had mild COVID-19 (a few samples of this study predate the infection). Cell type and time point are not known. Sequenced input: PBMCs or a T cell subset sorted from them (not recorded which).

The CDR3 loop is CSVGTGYLNTEAFF. The CDR3 DNA follows: TGCAGCGTAGGGACAGGGTATTTGAACACTGAAGCTTTCTTT. The chain combines TRBV29-1 with TRBJ1-1; TRBD1 aligns across 9 bases. The CDR3 contains 14 residues. The germline gives CDR1 SQVTM, CDR2 ANQGSEA. V dropped 6 bases and J dropped 0; count of bases not matched to a gene: 5. Together with reference TRBV29-1 and TRBJ1-1, the CDR3 gives the full variable domain: SAVISQKPSRDICQRGTSLTIQCQVDSQVTMMFWYRQQPGQSLTLIATANQGSEATYESGFVIDKFPISRPNLTFSTLTVSNMSPEDSSIYLCSVGTGYLNTEAFFGQGTRLTVV.